Following are 31 T cell receptor beta chains from one sample sequenced in a study of CD8+ T cells in alopecia areata. RNA extraction and reverse transcription yielded cDNA as sequencing template. Only in-frame clones appear in the TCRdb table, and some are missing; sequencing was by immunoSEQ multiplex PCR. The repertoire has about 69,000 clones, approximately 60% of them found once; the top ten carry roughly 15%. The source was CD8+ T cells sorted from blood, collected at week 0. The receptor set was obtained from a human donor with alopecia areata.

This chain links TRBV5-4 with TRBJ2-5; possibly TRBD2 for D (6 bases). Trimming pared 4 bases from V and 2 bases from J, leaving 15 bases between. Germline lookup yields CDR1 SGHNT and CDR2 YYREEE (reference sequence). The CDR3 has 15 residues. In nucleotides, the CDR3 is TGTGCCAGCAGCGCAACTCCGGGACTGCAAGAGACCCAGTACTTC. It codes for CASSATPGLQETQYF.

Only one count was recorded for this clone. This chain uses TRBV30 with TRBJ2-7; D gene unclear. V was cut by 0 bases and J by 6 bases, with 12 bases left in between. The CDR3 totals 13 residues. The germline gives CDR1 GTSNPN, CDR2 SVGIG (reference sequence). CDR3 bases: TGTGCCTGGAGTGTAACTGGGCTTGGCGAGCAGTACTTC. Translating gives CAWSVTGLGEQYF.

For this clone: Additional DNA sequences in this sample encode the identical CDR3. V gene TRBV27 combines with J gene TRBJ1-2; D is ambiguous. Trimming cost V 4 bases and J 5 bases, with 5 bases left between them. Germline loops: CDR1 MNHEY, CDR2 SMNVEV (reference sequence). CDR3 length: 11 residues. CDR3 amino acids: CASSSGYGYTF. CDR3 nucleotide sequence: TGTGCCAGCAGTTCAGGTTATGGCTACACCTTC.

This chain connects TRBV29-1 to TRBJ2-7, with D possibly TRBD1 on 6 matching bases. The CDR3 runs to 13 residues. Trimming removed 3 bases at V and 5 bases at J, with 14 bases between. CDR1 is SQVTM and CDR2 is ANQGSEA in the germline V gene. The CDR3 reads CSVDRGTQDEQYF. CDR3 nucleotide sequence: TGCAGCGTTGACAGGGGTACGCAAGACGAGCAGTACTTC.

The rearrangement uses TRBV28 and TRBJ2-5; possible D gene TRBD2, 5 bases. Germline V gene sequence: CDR1 MDHEN, CDR2 SYDVKM. The V gene lost 6 bases and the J gene lost 4 bases, with 9 bases spanning the gap. This CDR3 region has 12 residues. The CDR3 protein is CASSGGGETQYF. The CDR3 DNA follows: TGTGCCAGCAGCGGAGGCGGAGAGACCCAGTACTTC.

This clone was seen a handful of times. This chain links TRBV5-4 with TRBJ2-1; 15 bases are a match to TRBD2. Germline loops: CDR1 SGHNT, CDR2 YYREEE (reference sequence). CDR3 size: 14 residues. The V segment lost 4 bases and the J segment 9 bases; nucleotides outside the gene matches: 2. CDR3 sequence reads: CASSGGLAGGEQFF. Written as DNA, the CDR3 is TGTGCCAGCAGCGGGGGACTAGCGGGAGGTGAGCAGTTCTTC. Based on the CDR3 plus reference TRBV5-4 and TRBJ2-1, the full variable domain is ETGVTQSPTHLIKTRGQQVTLRCSSQSGHNTVSWYQQALGQGPQFIFQYYREEENGRGNFPPRFSGLQFPNYSSELNVNALELDDSALYLCASSGGLAGGEQFFGPGTRLTVL.

This rearrangement joins TRBV15 to TRBJ2-7; D gene uncertain. Trimming took 0 bases from V and 2 from J, leaving 14 bases between them. Germline assignment: CDR1 LNHNV and CDR2 YYDKDF (reference sequence). The CDR3 length is 16 residues. CDR3 sequence reads: CATSRDGPPVPYEQYF. The CDR3 DNA reads as TGTGCCACCAGCAGAGACGGACCCCCTGTTCCCTACGAGCAGTACTTC.

CDR3 residues: CASSRVIEGGIYNEQFF. The DNA for the CDR3 is TGTGCCAGCAGCCGCGTAATCGAGGGTGGGATCTACAATGAGCAGTTCTTC. V is TRBV7-9 and J is TRBJ2-1, with TRBD2 as a possible D gene (5 bases). The CDR3 totals 17 residues. Trimming took 5 bases from V and 3 from J, leaving 20 bases between them. Per the germline V gene, CDR1 is SEHNR and CDR2 is FQNEAQ (reference sequence).

J is TRBJ2-7 and V is TRBV2; TRBD2 aligns across 8 bases. The J segment lost 3 bases and the V segment lost 2 bases, leaving 6 bases of the junction unmatched. From germline, CDR1 is SNHLY and CDR2 FYNNEI. The CDR3 is 15 amino acids. DNA for the CDR3: TGTGCCAGCAGTGAAAGGGGAGCGGGGGTCTACGAGCAGTACTTC. Residues: CASSERGAGVYEQYF.

The rearrangement uses TRBV6-1 and TRBJ1-2; D gene unclear. The length of the CDR3 is 16 residues. From germline, CDR1 is MNHNS and CDR2 SASEGT. The V end lost 3 bases, the J end lost 2 bases, and 16 bases lay between the germline ends. CDR3 sequence: CASSESWPGSNYGYTF. In DNA, the CDR3 is TGTGCCAGCAGTGAGTCTTGGCCAGGTAGCAACTATGGCTACACCTTC.

The chain has TRBV28 and TRBJ1-2; no reliable D call. V was cut by 5 bases and J by 5 bases, with 9 bases left in between. This CDR3 has 12 amino acids. Germline V lookup: CDR1 MDHEN, CDR2 SYDVKM. DNA of the CDR3: TGTGCCAGCAGTCTCGGGATGTATGGCTACACCTTC. Amino acid sequence: CASSLGMYGYTF.

This CDR3 is CAWSQGRGRNEQYF. In DNA form, the CDR3 reads TGTGCCTGGAGTCAAGGCAGGGGTAGGAACGAGCAGTACTTC. The rearrangement links TRBV30 to TRBJ2-7, with D possibly matching TRBD1 (6 bases). Germline V CDR1 and CDR2: GTSNPN, SVGIG (reference sequence). This CDR3 spans 14 amino acids. The V end lost 2 bases, the J end lost 5 bases, and 16 bases lay between the germline ends.

The chain is built from TRBV27 and TRBJ2-7; unclear D gene. V was clipped by 2 bases and J by 0 bases, with 5 bases between them. Germline CDR1 and CDR2: MNHEY and SMNVEV (reference sequence). The CDR3 consists of 13 residues. The CDR3 here is CASSLMSSYEQYF. For the CDR3, the DNA is TGTGCCAGCAGTTTAATGAGCTCCTACGAGCAGTACTTC.

This sequence joins TRBV13 and TRBJ2-3; D gene ambiguous. The CDR3 has 13 amino acids. V lost 0 bases and J 2 bases, leaving 3 bases between the germline ends. Germline CDR1 reads PRHDT; CDR2 reads FYEKMQ (reference sequence). The CDR3 coding sequence is TGTGCCAGCAGCTTAGGACCCACAGATACGCAGTATTTT. Translating gives CASSLGPTDTQYF.

This clone was seen more than once but under ten times. In DNA, the CDR3 is TGCGCCAGCAGCCAAGAGACAGGGGCGGGCAATCAGCCCCAGCATTTT. Its protein product is CASSQETGAGNQPQHF. This chain uses TRBV4-1 with TRBJ1-5; 8 bases line up with TRBD1. Trimming cost V 0 bases and J 2 bases; bases outside gene matches: 3. The germline V gene encodes CDR1 MGHRA and CDR2 YSYEKL. The CDR3 covers 16 residues.

The rearrangement joins TRBV30 to TRBJ1-1; D is ambiguous. CDR3 size: 12 residues. The ends were cut back, 1 base at V and 3 bases at J, with 6 bases in the middle. Germline V gene lookup returns CDR1 GTSNPN and CDR2 SVGIG (reference sequence). The CDR3 nucleotides are TGTGCCTGGAGTGGTAGGTACACTGAAGCTTTCTTT. Encoded protein: CAWSGRYTEAFF.

CDR3 nucleotide sequence: TGTGCCTGGAGCGGAAGGGGGATAGGCAATCAGCCCCAGCATTTT. It codes for CAWSGRGIGNQPQHF. This chain joins TRBV30 and TRBJ1-5; a possible D gene is TRBD1 (6 bases). Trimming pared 3 bases from V and 2 bases from J, leaving 14 bases between. CDR3 length equals 15 residues. Germline CDR1 GTSNPN, CDR2 SVGIG (reference sequence).

This clone has a single count. The CDR3 coding sequence is TGTGCCAGCAGCTTAGTAAAACAGGGGGCTCGGAATGAGCAGTTCTTC. Protein sequence: CASSLVKQGARNEQFF. This chain connects TRBV7-9 to TRBJ2-1, with 9 bases fitting TRBD1. With V trimmed by 1 base and J by 7 bases, 8 bases remained unmatched. The CDR3 length is 16 residues. The V gene's germline CDR1 is SEHNR and CDR2 FQNEAQ (reference sequence). The whole variable domain, filled in from reference TRBV7-9 and TRBJ2-1, reads DTGVSQNPRHKITKRGQNVTFRCDPISEHNRLYWYRQTLGQGPEFLTYFQNEAQLEKSRLLSDRFSAERPKGSFSTLEIQRTEQGDSAMYLCASSLVKQGARNEQFFGPGTRLTVL.

The CDR3 DNA sequence: TGTGCCTGGAGCCCAGCGGGTATAAACCAGTACTTC. This gives the protein CAWSPAGINQYF. This sequence joins TRBV30 and TRBJ2-5, with a possible D match to TRBD2 (6 bases). CDR3 size: 12 residues. The germline V gene encodes CDR1 GTSNPN and CDR2 SVGIG (reference sequence). V lost 3 bases, J lost 10 bases, and 15 bases lay in between. Full variable domain (rest looked up from reference TRBV30 and TRBJ2-5): SQTIHQWPATLVQPVGSPLSLECTVEGTSNPNLYWYRQAAGRGLQLLFYSVGIGQISSEVPQNLSASRPQDRQFILSSKKLLLSDSGFYLCAWSPAGINQYFGPGTRLLVL.

The V gene is TRBV29-1, the J gene TRBJ2-7; D uncertain. CDR1 SQVTM and CDR2 ANQGSEA come from the germline V gene. The ends were cut back, 3 bases at V and 0 bases at J, with 6 bases in the middle. The CDR3 extends over 12 amino acids. CDR3 nucleotides: TGCAGCGTTGAGTCGGACTCCTACGAGCAGTACTTC. This encodes CSVESDSYEQYF.

The gene calls are TRBV5-6 and TRBJ2-1; D is unclear. Germline V gene lookup returns CDR1 SGHDT and CDR2 YYEEEE. With 0 bases removed from V and 0 bases from J, the gap between germline ends came to 4 bases. The CDR3 runs to 14 residues. CDR3 sequence: CASSLVGSYNEQFF. CDR3 coding DNA: TGTGCCAGCAGCTTGGTCGGCTCCTACAATGAGCAGTTCTTC.

V gene TRBV28 combines with J gene TRBJ1-5; the D is unclear. CDR3 length: 15 amino acids. Germline V gives CDR1 MDHEN, CDR2 SYDVKM. Trimming removed 5 bases at V and 0 bases at J, with 11 bases between. The CDR3 loop is CASSKGHPSNQPQHF. In DNA form, the CDR3 reads TGTGCCAGCAGTAAAGGGCACCCTAGCAATCAGCCCCAGCATTTT.

In nucleotides, the CDR3 is TGTGCCAGCAGCGTAGATGTCAGGAGCTCCTACAATGAGCAGTTCTTC. It specifies CASSVDVRSSYNEQFF. The chain links TRBV9 to TRBJ2-1; D is ambiguous. Germline CDR1 SGDLS, CDR2 YYNGEE. V shed 0 bases and J shed 0 bases, with 10 bases lying between them. This CDR3 comprises 16 residues.

This clone was observed a few times. This CDR3 reads CASIAGTAITDTQYF. The CDR3 DNA follows: TGTGCCAGCATAGCTGGGACAGCTATCACAGATACGCAGTATTTT. The V and J genes are TRBV2 and TRBJ2-3; 7 nucleotides agree with TRBD1. The trim removed 7 bases at V and 2 bases at J, leaving 9 bases unmatched. From germline, CDR1 is SNHLY and CDR2 FYNNEI. This CDR3 has 15 amino acids.

The chain uses TRBV7-2 and TRBJ2-1; TRBD2 is a possible D gene (6 bases). The CDR3 is 12 amino acids. Trimming left V 4 bases short and J 7 bases short, with 8 bases between. The germline V gene has CDR1 SGHTA and CDR2 FQGNSA. The CDR3 loop reads CASSSSGNEQFF. The CDR3 DNA sequence: TGTGCCAGCAGCTCGAGCGGGAATGAGCAGTTCTTC.

This chain connects TRBV27 to TRBJ2-3; TRBD2 aligns across 7 bases. The CDR3 is 15 amino acids. The junction had 11 bases not matched to a gene; V was cut back by 7 bases and J by 4 bases. Germline CDR1 MNHEY, CDR2 SMNVEV (reference sequence). The CDR3 DNA reads as TGTGCCAGCACGATAATGGGGGGGAGCGCAGATACGCAGTATTTT. Translation gives CASTIMGGSADTQYF.

This clone was observed a few times. The CDR3 coding sequence is TGTGCCAGCAGCGTAGGCTATGGGCCAGCGAGTAATTCACCCCTCCACTTT. Protein product: CASSVGYGPASNSPLHF. The chain has TRBV9 and TRBJ1-6; no clear D gene. CDR1 is SGDLS and CDR2 is YYNGEE in the germline V gene. The V end was cut by 0 bases, the J end by 6 bases, with 16 bases between. This CDR3 contains 17 residues.

About this clone: A much more abundant neighbour one base away suggests this may be a read error. V gene TRBV10-3 combines with J gene TRBJ2-1, with D perhaps being TRBD1 or TRBD2 (6 bases each). Germline loops: CDR1 ENHRY, CDR2 SYGVKD. There are 14 residues in the CDR3. V lost 2 bases, J lost 4 bases, and 9 bases lay in between. CDR3 in DNA: TGTGCCATCAGTGAGGGGGGGCCTTACAATGAGCAGTTCTTC. This sequence encodes CAISEGGPYNEQFF.

This sequence joins TRBV7-9 and TRBJ1-2; a weak D match, TRBD1 (5 bases). Germline CDR1 SEHNR, CDR2 FQNEAQ (reference sequence). V was cut by 6 bases and J by 4 bases, with 9 bases left in between. The CDR3 covers 12 residues. The CDR3: CASRGDRYGYTF. DNA of the CDR3: TGTGCCAGCAGGGGGGACCGCTATGGCTACACCTTC.

The chain is built from TRBV27 and TRBJ2-1, with no clear D. The CDR3 consists of 13 residues. V was trimmed by 3 bases and J by 4 bases, leaving 7 bases between them. The germline CDR1 and CDR2 sequences are MNHEY and SMNVEV (reference sequence). CDR3 nucleotides: TGTGCCAGCAGTTTTAGTCCATACAATGAGCAGTTCTTC. This translates into CASSFSPYNEQFF.

V is TRBV6-1 and J is TRBJ1-1; 11 bases align to TRBD1. Germline V gene data show CDR1 as MNHNS and CDR2 as SASEGT. The CDR3 has 17 residues. V dropped 4 bases and J dropped 5; count of bases not matched to a gene: 12. CDR3 coding DNA: TGTGCCAGCAGTGGCGGACAGGGGGCATATTTGAGGACTGAAGCTTTCTTT. Its protein product is CASSGGQGAYLRTEAFF.